Following are 27 T cell receptor beta chains from one sample sequenced in a study of shared clonotypes between healthy human individuals. Produced via immunoSEQ multiplex PCR; TCRdb's table is partial and in-frame only. The data contain roughly 1,100,000 clones, 75% of them singletons. Sequenced material: memory CD4+ T cells sorted from blood. Subset defined: CD45RA-negative fraction. Receptors were obtained from a man between 18 and 29 years old in good health.

V gene TRBV5-1 combines with J gene TRBJ1-1, with D possibly being TRBD1 (5 bases). V lost 0 bases, J lost 1 base, and 13 bases lay in between. Looked up from germline, CDR1 is SGHRS and CDR2 is YFSETQ. The CDR3 contains 16 residues. CDR3 nucleotide sequence: TGCGCCAGCAGCTTGGCGAGGGGACCAGCGAACACTGAAGCTTTCTTT. It specifies CASSLARGPANTEAFF.

J is TRBJ2-5 and V is TRBV6-1, with 16 bases that match TRBD2. The CDR3 consists of 17 residues. Germline CDR1 reads MNHNS; CDR2 reads SASEGT. The J segment lost 3 bases and the V segment lost 2 bases, leaving 3 bases of the junction unmatched. The CDR3 loop reads CASSETGLAGGKETQYF. CDR3 DNA: TGTGCCAGCAGTGAAACGGGACTAGCGGGGGGGAAAGAGACCCAGTACTTC.

The rearrangement uses TRBV25-1 and TRBJ1-4; D possibly corresponds to TRBD1 (5 bases). Trimming removed 4 bases at V and 6 bases at J, with 15 bases between. This CDR3 is built from 15 residues. Per the germline V gene, CDR1 is MGHDK and CDR2 is SYGVNS. CDR3 sequence: CASSVAGGADEKLFF. The CDR3 coding sequence is TGTGCCAGCAGTGTCGCGGGAGGGGCGGATGAAAAACTGTTTTTT.

The chain couples TRBV9 to TRBJ2-1; tentatively, D is TRBD1 or TRBD2 (7 bases each). The ends were cut back, 3 bases at V and 5 bases at J, with 15 bases in the middle. The CDR3 extends over 15 amino acids. Germline loops: CDR1 SGDLS, CDR2 YYNGEE. CDR3 in DNA: TGTGCCAGCAGCGAGCGGGACAGTAGGAACAATGAGCAGTTCTTC. This encodes CASSERDSRNNEQFF.

The chain uses TRBV12-5 and TRBJ2-3, with D possibly being TRBD1 (5 bases). Trimming shortened V by 5 bases and J by 6 bases, and 9 bases separated the two germline ends. The CDR3 is 12 amino acids. Germline-derived CDR1 and CDR2 are LGHNT and FRNRAP. For the CDR3, the DNA is TGTGCTAGTGGTCAGGGTTTGGATACGCAGTATTTT. Translated, it gives CASGQGLDTQYF.

V and J are TRBV19 and TRBJ2-2, with D tentatively TRBD1 (5 bases). CDR3 size: 15 residues. The V end lost 0 bases, the J end lost 3 bases, and 8 bases lay between the germline ends. CDR1 LNHDA and CDR2 SQIVND come from the germline V gene (reference sequence). The CDR3 nucleotides read TGTGCCAGTAGTATAGAGGCAGGGTACACCGGGGAGCTGTTTTTT. As protein: CASSIEAGYTGELFF.

The CDR3 DNA follows: TGTGCCTGGGGCTTCGCGACCGGAGGAGGGCCCCAGCATTTT. It codes for CAWGFATGGGPQHF. The rearrangement uses TRBV30 and TRBJ1-5; no clear D. The CDR3 length is 14 residues. Germline V gene sequence: CDR1 GTSNPN, CDR2 SVGIG (reference sequence). V lost 5 bases, J lost 9 bases, and 20 bases lay in between. Based on the CDR3 plus reference TRBV30 and TRBJ1-5, the full variable domain is SQTIHQWPATLVQPVGSPLSLECTVEGTSNPNLYWYRQAAGRGLQLLFYSVGIGQISSEVPQNLSASRPQDRQFILSSKKLLLSDSGFYLCAWGFATGGGPQHFGDGTRLSIL.

The V call is TRBV6-5, the J call TRBJ2-6; D unclear. Trimming removed 8 bases from V and 0 bases from J, with 5 bases in between. The CDR3 extends over 13 amino acids. CDR1 MNHEY and CDR2 SVGAGI come from the germline V gene. CDR3 sequence (DNA): TGTGCCAGCTGGCACTCTGGGGCCAACGTCCTGACTTTC. Amino acids: CASWHSGANVLTF.

J is TRBJ1-6 and V is TRBV19; 7 nucleotides line up with TRBD1. V was pared by 6 bases and J by 4 bases, with 3 bases of the junction left unmatched. Germline assignment: CDR1 LNHDA and CDR2 SQIVND (reference sequence). The CDR3 has 14 residues. CDR3 sequence reads: CASSATGYNSPLHF. The CDR3 DNA sequence: TGTGCCAGTAGCGCGACAGGGTATAATTCACCCCTCCACTTT.

Ten or more counts support this clone. The chain employs TRBV28 and TRBJ1-5; no clear D gene. With 4 bases removed from V and 1 base from J, the gap between germline ends came to 8 bases. The germline V gene encodes CDR1 MDHEN and CDR2 SYDVKM. This CDR3 is 14 amino acids long. The CDR3 protein is CASSSPGSNQPQHF. DNA of the CDR3: TGTGCCAGCAGTTCCCCCGGAAGCAATCAGCCCCAGCATTTT.

V usage is TRBV9 and J usage is TRBJ2-7; tentative D call: TRBD2 (6 bases). Per the germline V gene, CDR1 is SGDLS and CDR2 is YYNGEE. CDR3 length: 15 residues. V dropped 3 bases and J dropped 2 bases, with 15 bases sitting between them. In DNA form, the CDR3 reads TGTGCCAGCAGCGCCGGACCGCCGGGGGCCTACGAGCAGTACTTC. Protein product: CASSAGPPGAYEQYF.

This clone was seen a handful of times. This chain links TRBV7-2 with TRBJ1-5; 8 bases are a match to TRBD1. This CDR3 is 14 amino acids long. Per germline, CDR1 SGHTA and CDR2 FQGNSA. The V and J ends lost 3 bases and 5 bases, in that order; junction bases with no gene match: 3. For the CDR3, the DNA is TGTGCCAGCAGCTTTACAGGGGGGTATCAGCCCCAGCATTTT. Its translation: CASSFTGGYQPQHF. The complete variable domain, with remaining parts taken from reference TRBV7-2 and TRBJ1-5, reads GAGVSQSPSNKVTEKGKDVELRCDPISGHTALYWYRQSLGQGLEFLIYFQGNSAPDKSGLPSDRFSAERTGGSVSTLTIQRTQQEDSAVYLCASSFTGGYQPQHFGDGTRLSIL.

This chain connects TRBV7-2 to TRBJ1-2; D remains unclear. CDR1 and CDR2 from the germline V gene are SGHTA and FQGNSA. This CDR3 region has 14 residues. V dropped 5 bases and J dropped 7 bases, with 17 bases sitting between them. The chain's CDR3 is CASSHRTPTTGYTF. CDR3 DNA sequence: TGTGCCAGCAGCCACCGTACACCGACGACTGGCTACACCTTC.

This clone was detected once. V is TRBV7-9 and J is TRBJ2-5; D call uncertain. V lost 1 base and J 4 bases, leaving 13 bases between the germline ends. The germline V gene encodes CDR1 SEHNR and CDR2 FQNEAQ (reference sequence). The CDR3 extends over 15 amino acids. The CDR3 loop is CASSLVSPRRETQYF. CDR3 bases: TGTGCCAGCAGCTTAGTTTCCCCCAGGAGAGAGACCCAGTACTTC.

This clone was detected only a few times. The rearrangement links TRBV6-5 to TRBJ2-5, with a tentative D call TRBD1 (5 bases). The germline gives CDR1 MNHEY, CDR2 SVGAGI. Trimming took 0 bases from V and 9 from J, leaving 11 bases between them. This CDR3 contains 13 residues. In DNA, the CDR3 is TGTGCCAGCAGTTACTCGGCCACCAGGGCCCAGTACTTC. Translated: CASSYSATRAQYF.

This clone came up a few times. This specimen includes other DNA sequences encoding the same CDR3. The rearrangement links TRBV6-6 to TRBJ1-6; D is undetermined. Germline CDR1 and CDR2: MNHNY and SVGAGI (reference sequence). The V and J ends lost 2 bases and 7 bases respectively, with 9 bases between them. The CDR3 loop spans 14 amino acids. The CDR3 protein is CASSYLDRNSPLHF. The CDR3 coding sequence is TGTGCCAGCAGTTACCTCGATCGAAATTCACCCCTCCACTTT.

This clone has only a few counts. Within the sample, other DNA sequences also encode this same CDR3. V is TRBV30 and J is TRBJ2-7, with 9 bases identical to TRBD1. The V gene end was trimmed by 4 bases and the J gene end by 0 bases; junction bases not matched to a gene: 1. The CDR3 is 13 amino acids. In germline, CDR1 is GTSNPN, CDR2 SVGIG (reference sequence). The CDR3 protein is CAWKGQGSYEQYF. DNA for the CDR3: TGTGCCTGGAAGGGACAGGGCTCCTACGAGCAGTACTTC.

The V and J genes are TRBV6-6 and TRBJ2-3; unclear D gene. Trimming removed 5 bases at V and 3 bases at J, with 3 bases between. CDR1 is MNHNY and CDR2 is SVGAGI in the germline V gene (reference sequence). This CDR3 has 11 amino acids. The CDR3 is CASSQTDTQYF. CDR3 DNA: TGTGCCAGCAGTCAAACAGATACGCAGTATTTT.

The genes are TRBV5-1 and TRBJ2-5; 10 bases agree with TRBD1. The J call may be incorrect, as the DNA end agrees better with TRBJ2-7. The CDR3 has 15 amino acids. The germline gives CDR1 SGHRS, CDR2 YFSETQ. CDR3 amino acids: CASSRQGANSDEQYF. The CDR3 DNA follows: TGCGCCAGCAGCAGACAGGGGGCAAATTCGGACGAGCAGTACTTC.

The chain recombines TRBV6-6 with TRBJ2-2, with a possible D match to TRBD2 (6 bases). Trimming shortened V by 5 bases and J by 0 bases, and 10 bases separated the two germline ends. Germline-derived CDR1 and CDR2 are MNHNY and SVGAGI (reference sequence). The CDR3 is 15 amino acids. CDR3 sequence (DNA): TGTGCCAGCAGTAGTAGCGGAGCGAACACCGGGGAGCTGTTTTTT. Translation gives CASSSSGANTGELFF.

Only one count was recorded for this clone. The chain recombines TRBV14 with TRBJ1-4, with TRBD1 identical over 7 bases. The CDR3 sequence is 14 residues long. Germline V lookup: CDR1 SGHDN, CDR2 FVKESK. V lost 4 bases and J lost 5; bases outside the gene matches: 4. The CDR3 is CASSPLDRNEKLFF. The CDR3 DNA sequence: TGTGCCAGCAGCCCTTTGGACAGGAATGAAAAACTGTTTTTT.

V is TRBV28 and J is TRBJ1-5; D perhaps matches TRBD1 (6 bases). This CDR3 contains 16 residues. Trimming pared 2 bases from V and 5 bases from J, leaving 16 bases between. Per germline, CDR1 MDHEN and CDR2 SYDVKM. CDR3 coding DNA: TGTGCCAGCAGTTTAACACAGGGTGTAGGTTATCAGCCCCAGCATTTT. It specifies CASSLTQGVGYQPQHF.

J is TRBJ1-4 and V is TRBV5-8, with 9 bases that match TRBD1. Germline V gene sequence: CDR1 SGHTS, CDR2 YDEGEE. Trimming took 0 bases from V and 4 from J; bases not matched to a gene: 13. CDR3 length: 19 residues. CDR3 nucleotides: TGTGCCAGCAGCTTGGCCCCCCCCACAGGGGGCCCCCGTAATGAAAAACTGTTTTTT. This gives the protein CASSLAPPTGGPRNEKLFF. Combining the CDR3 with reference TRBV5-8 and TRBJ1-4 gives the whole variable domain EAGVTQSPTHLIKTRGQQATLRCSPISGHTSVYWYQQALGLGLQFLLWYDEGEERNRGNFPPRFSGRQFPNYSSELNVNALELEDSALYLCASSLAPPTGGPRNEKLFFGSGTQLSVL.

The chain links TRBV11-2 to TRBJ2-3; the D gene is possibly TRBD1 (6 bases). Germline V gene lookup returns CDR1 SGHAT and CDR2 FQNNGV. Trimming left V 1 base short and J 4 bases short, with 9 bases between. The CDR3 extends over 14 amino acids. As DNA, the CDR3 is TGTGCCAGCAGCTTAGCTTCAGGGGCAGATACGCAGTATTTT. Translated: CASSLASGADTQYF.

This clone showed up just a few times. The chain carries TRBV19 and TRBJ1-2; 7 bases are shared with TRBD1. In germline, CDR1 is LNHDA, CDR2 SQIVND (reference sequence). The CDR3 is 16 residues long. The trim removed 3 bases at V and 2 bases at J, leaving 9 bases unmatched. The CDR3 nucleotides are TGTGCCAGTAGTATCTCGGGCGGACAGGCCAACTATGGCTACACCTTC. Amino acid sequence: CASSISGGQANYGYTF. Supplemented by reference TRBV19 and TRBJ1-2, the full variable domain reads DGGITQSPKYLFRKEGQNVTLSCEQNLNHDAMYWYRQDPGQGLRLIYYSQIVNDFQKGDIAEGYSVSREKKESFPLTVTSAQKNPTAFYLCASSISGGQANYGYTFGSGTRLTVV.

This rearrangement joins TRBV7-6 to TRBJ2-7; D is ambiguous. Trimming stripped 4 bases from V and 6 bases from J, with 13 bases between. The CDR3 contains 13 residues. Germline assignment: CDR1 SGHVS and CDR2 FNYEAQ. CDR3 sequence: CASSSQQISEQYF. The CDR3 nucleotides are TGTGCCAGCAGCTCGCAGCAGATTAGCGAGCAGTACTTC. The variable domain in full, with the rest retrieved from reference TRBV7-6 and TRBJ2-7, is GAGVSQSPRYKVTKRGQDVALRCDPISGHVSLYWYRQALGQGPEFLTYFNYEAQQDKSGLPNDRFSAERPEGSISTLTIQRTEQRDSAMYRCASSSQQISEQYFGPGTRLTVT.

The chain joins TRBV6-6 to TRBJ2-3; D uncertain. The CDR3 sequence is 14 residues long. V lost 0 bases and J lost 2, with 6 bases in between. The germline V gene encodes CDR1 MNHNY and CDR2 SVGAGI (reference sequence). In nucleotides, the CDR3 is TGTGCCAGCAGTTACTCACAGTACACAGATACGCAGTATTTT. It encodes CASSYSQYTDTQYF.